Described below is a single TCR beta chain sequence and its context. The data belong to a study of blood T cell repertoires in COVID-19. Study summary: Samples of COVID-19 (acute and convalescent) were obtained from the United States, Italy and Spain.

This CDR3 has 14 residues. CDR1 and CDR2 (germline): MNHNS, SASEGT. The germline V and J ends were trimmed by 0 bases and 5 bases, with 5 bases remaining between them. Assay: immunoSEQ multiplex PCR; the TCRdb copy retains only in-frame clones and omits some. Among 200,000 to 250,000 clones listed, about 83% were seen once. This chain uses TRBV6-1 with TRBJ1-6; D ambiguous. Sequencing was performed on peripheral blood. The TCR originated in a woman aged 45-59 years with acute or convalescent COVID-19. Here the CDR3 DNA reads TGTGCCAGCAGTGAAGCCGGGAATAATTCACCCCTCCACTTT. Amino acids: CASSEAGNNSPLHF.